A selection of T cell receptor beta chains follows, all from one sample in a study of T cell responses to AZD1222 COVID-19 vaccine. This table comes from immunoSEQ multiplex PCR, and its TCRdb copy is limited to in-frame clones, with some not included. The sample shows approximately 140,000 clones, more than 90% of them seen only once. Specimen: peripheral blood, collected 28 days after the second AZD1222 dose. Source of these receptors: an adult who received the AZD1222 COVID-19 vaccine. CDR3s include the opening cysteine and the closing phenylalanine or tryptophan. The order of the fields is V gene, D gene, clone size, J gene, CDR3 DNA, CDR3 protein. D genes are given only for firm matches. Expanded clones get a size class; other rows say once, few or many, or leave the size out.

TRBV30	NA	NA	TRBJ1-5	TGTGCCTGGAGTTTCGAGGGCAATCAGCCCCAGCATTTT	CAWSFEGNQPQHF
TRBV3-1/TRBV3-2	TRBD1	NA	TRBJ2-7	TGTGCCAGCAGCACCCCGGGACAGGGGGCGGACGAGCAGTACTTC	CASSTPGQGADEQYF
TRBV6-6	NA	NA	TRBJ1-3	TGTGCCAGCAAAAGGGGGGGGGCTGGAAACACCATATATTTT	CASKRGGAGNTIYF
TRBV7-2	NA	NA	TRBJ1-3	TGTGCCAGCAGCTCCGGGGCTGGTTTTAGAAACACCATATATTTT	CASSSGAGFRNTIYF
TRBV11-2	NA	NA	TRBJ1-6	TGTGCCAGCAGCTCGCGAATGGGATTGCCGAATTCACCCCTCCACTTT	CASSSRMGLPNSPLHF
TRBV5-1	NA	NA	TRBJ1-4	TGCGCCAGCAGCTTGAGGCAGGGGAATGAAAAACTGTTTTTT	CASSLRQGNEKLFF
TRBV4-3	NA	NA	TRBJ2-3	TGCGCCAGCAGCCAAAGTCCCGGAGGGTTTTCGGATACGCAGTATTTT	CASSQSPGGFSDTQYF
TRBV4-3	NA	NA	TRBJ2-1	TGCGCCAGCAGCCAAGAGGTAGTATCGGAGCAGTTCTTC	CASSQEVVSEQFF
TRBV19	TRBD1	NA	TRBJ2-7	TGTGCCAGTAGTGCCCAGGGACAGGGGGGTTACGAGCAGTACTTC	CASSAQGQGGYEQYF
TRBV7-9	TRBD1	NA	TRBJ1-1	TGTGCCAGCAGCTTACCCGGGACAGGGGACACTGAAGCTTTCTTT	CASSLPGTGDTEAFF
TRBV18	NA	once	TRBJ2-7	TGTGCCAGCTCACCCGATCGACTTATCATCTACGAGCAGTACTTC	CASSPDRLIIYEQYF
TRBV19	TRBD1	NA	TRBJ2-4	TGTGCCAGTAGGGACAGGGTGGGAAACATTCAGTACTTC	CASRDRVGNIQYF
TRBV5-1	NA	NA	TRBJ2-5	TGCGCCAGCAGCTTGGGGGTTGATCTCGAGACCCAGTACTTC	CASSLGVDLETQYF
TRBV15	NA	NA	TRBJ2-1	TGTGCCACCAGCAGAGAAGGGAATGAGCAGTTCTTC	CATSREGNEQFF
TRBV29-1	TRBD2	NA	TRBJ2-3	TGCAGCGGAGCGGGACTAGCGGGAGGGTTGGATACGCAGTATTTT	CSGAGLAGGLDTQYF
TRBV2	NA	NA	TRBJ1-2	TGTGCCAGCAGTCCGCAGGGATACTATGGCTACACCTTC	CASSPQGYYGYTF
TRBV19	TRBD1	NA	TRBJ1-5	TGTGCCAGTAGTATGGGGGGGACAGGAAGAGGGCAGCCCCAGCATTTT	CASSMGGTGRGQPQHF
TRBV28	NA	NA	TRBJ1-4	TGTGCCAGCAGCTTGGACAGCCTTAATGAAAAACTGTTTTTT	CASSLDSLNEKLFF
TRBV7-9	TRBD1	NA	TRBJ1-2	TGTGCCAGCAGCTCAGGGACAGGGGACTGGGGCTACACCTTC	CASSSGTGDWGYTF
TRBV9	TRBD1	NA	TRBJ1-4	TGTGCCAGCAGCCCACGGGACAGCTCTAATGAAAAACTGTTTTTT	CASSPRDSSNEKLFF
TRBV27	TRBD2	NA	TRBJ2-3	TGTGCCAGCAGTGCCGGACTAGCGGGAGGGAGGACGCAGTATTTT	CASSAGLAGGRTQYF
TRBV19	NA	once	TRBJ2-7	TGTGCCAGTACGGATAGGGCCTACGAGCAGTACTTC	CASTDRAYEQYF
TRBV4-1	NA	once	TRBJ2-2	TGCGCCAGCAGAAACGGAGAGACGAACACCGGGGAGCTGTTTTTT	CASRNGETNTGELFF
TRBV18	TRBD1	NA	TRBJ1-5	TGTGCCAGCTCACCGAACGCACCGGGACAGGGGAATCAGCCCCAGCATTTT	CASSPNAPGQGNQPQHF
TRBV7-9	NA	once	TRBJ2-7	TGTGCCAGCAGCTTACCCTCCCCACAGGTCCCCTACGAGCAGTACTTC	CASSLPSPQVPYEQYF
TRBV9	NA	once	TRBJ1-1	TGTGCCAGCAGCCCTCGTCCGAACACTGAAGCTTTCTTT	CASSPRPNTEAFF
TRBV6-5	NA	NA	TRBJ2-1	TGTGCCAGCAGTTACTCATCGGGCAATGAGCAGTTCTTC	CASSYSSGNEQFF
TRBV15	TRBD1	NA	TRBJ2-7	TGTGCCACCAGCAGTCACCGGACAGGGGGCTTCTACGAGCAGTACTTC	CATSSHRTGGFYEQYF
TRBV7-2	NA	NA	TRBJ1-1	TGTGCCAGCAGCTTGAAATTAGCGGCAGAAATTATGAACACTGAAGCTTTCTTT	CASSLKLAAEIMNTEAFF
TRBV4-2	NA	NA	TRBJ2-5	TGTGCCAGCAGCCCTTCCCCGGGGGGCAGCCGAGGCGAGACCCAGTACTTC	CASSPSPGGSRGETQYF
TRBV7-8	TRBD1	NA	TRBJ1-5	TGTGCCAGCAGCTTAGGACAGGGGAACCAGCCCCAGCATTTT	CASSLGQGNQPQHF
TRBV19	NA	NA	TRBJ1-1	TGTGCCAGTAGTAGTGCCAGGAATTTGAACACTGAAGCTTTCTTT	CASSSARNLNTEAFF
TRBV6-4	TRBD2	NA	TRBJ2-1	TGTGCCAGCAGCCGGACTAGCGGGGGGGCCGATGAGCAGTTCTTC	CASSRTSGGADEQFF
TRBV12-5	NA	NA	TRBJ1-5	TGTGCTAGTGGCTCCCCCGACAGATATAGCAATCAGCCCCAGCATTTT	CASGSPDRYSNQPQHF
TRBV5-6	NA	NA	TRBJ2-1	TGTGCCAGCAGCCCCGGACTTAACAATGAGCAGTTCTTC	CASSPGLNNEQFF
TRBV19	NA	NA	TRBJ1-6	TGTGCCAGTAGTATCCTCGGGAATTCACCCCTCCACTTT	CASSILGNSPLHF
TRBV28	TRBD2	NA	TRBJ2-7	TGTGCCAGCAGTTTCGGACTAGCGGGAGGCTCATCCTACGAGCAGTACTTC	CASSFGLAGGSSYEQYF
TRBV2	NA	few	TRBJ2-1	TGTGCCAGCATGTTGGTGGTCCGGGGGTTCAACAATGAGCAGTTCTTC	CASMLVVRGFNNEQFF
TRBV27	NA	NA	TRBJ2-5	TGTGCCAGCAGTCTCGACTCACCCGGGACCCAGTACTTC	CASSLDSPGTQYF
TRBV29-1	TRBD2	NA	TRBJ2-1	TGCAGCGCGGGGGGGACCATCTCCTACAATGAGCAGTTCTTC	CSAGGTISYNEQFF
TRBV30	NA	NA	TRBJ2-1	TGTGCCTGGAGTCGACAGCACAATGAGCAGTTCTTC	CAWSRQHNEQFF
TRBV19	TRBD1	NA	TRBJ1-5	TGTGCCAGTAGTATTAGCGACAGGGTGAATCAGCCCCAGCATTTT	CASSISDRVNQPQHF
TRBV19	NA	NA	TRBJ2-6	TGTGCCAGTAGTTCCACTCGCTACTCTGGGGCCAACGTCCTGACTTTC	CASSSTRYSGANVLTF
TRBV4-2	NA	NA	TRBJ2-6	TGTGCCAGCAGCCAAGAAGGGGCGTACGCTGGGGCCAACGTCCTGACTTTC	CASSQEGAYAGANVLTF
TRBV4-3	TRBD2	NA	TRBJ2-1	TGCGCCAGCAGCCAAGTGGGGGGTAGCGGGAGGCTGAGCTCCTACAATGAGCAGTTCTTC	CASSQVGGSGRLSSYNEQFF
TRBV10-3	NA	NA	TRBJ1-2	TGTGCCATCAGTGAGTCTAGGACGGGCAACTATGGCTACACCTTC	CAISESRTGNYGYTF
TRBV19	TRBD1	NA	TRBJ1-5	TGTGCCAGTAGTATACTGGGACAGGGCAATCAGCCCCAGCATTTT	CASSILGQGNQPQHF
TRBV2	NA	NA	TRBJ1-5	TGTGCCAGCAGTCGACAGCCGTACGAGCCCCAGCATTTT	CASSRQPYEPQHF
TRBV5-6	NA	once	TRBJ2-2	TGTGCCAGCAGCCGATACACCGGGGAGCTGTTTTTT	CASSRYTGELFF
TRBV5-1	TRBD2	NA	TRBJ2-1	TGCGCCAGCAGCTGGCCCCCTAGCGGGAGTAGCGGGTCAAGCTCCTACAATGAGCAGTTCTTC	CASSWPPSGSSGSSSYNEQFF
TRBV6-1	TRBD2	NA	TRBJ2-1	TGTGCCAGCAGTGAAATACTAGCGGCTGGGGGTGAGCAGTTCTTC	CASSEILAAGGEQFF
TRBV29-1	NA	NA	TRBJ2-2	TGCAGCGTTGACCCACACGGGGGTTCAGGGAACACCGGGGAGCTGTTTTTT	CSVDPHGGSGNTGELFF
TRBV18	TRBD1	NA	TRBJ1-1	TGTGCCAGCTCCCCAGCCCTGACAGGGACGAACACTGAAGCTTTCTTT	CASSPALTGTNTEAFF